The next 5 T cell receptor beta chains were all read from a single sample in a study of shared clonotypes between healthy human individuals. This table comes from immunoSEQ multiplex PCR, and its TCRdb copy is limited to in-frame clones, with some not included. The table records over 2 million clones, 85% to 95% of them present only once. The sequencing input was naive CD4+ T cells from PBMCs. Subset reported: CD45RA+ positively selected. The receptors stem from a man between 18 and 35 years old in good health. Some clones in this sample may be carry-over from other donors' samples.

V is TRBV7-2 and J is TRBJ1-4; 7 positions match TRBD1. The junction had 2 bases not matched to a gene; V was cut back by 1 base and J by 3 bases. The CDR3 covers 15 residues. Germline CDR1 is SGHTA and CDR2 is FQGNSA. CDR3 region: CASSLVGGSNEKLFF. CDR3 bases: TGTGCCAGCAGCTTAGTAGGGGGCTCTAATGAAAAACTGTTTTTT.

The rearrangement joins TRBV20-1 to TRBJ1-5; unclear D gene. From germline, CDR1 is DFQATT and CDR2 SNEGSKA (reference sequence). The CDR3 contains 10 residues. V was cut by 6 bases and J by 11 bases, with 11 bases left in between. The CDR3 nucleotides read TGCAGTGCCGGTGGAATGGCCCAGCATTTT. Protein: CSAGGMAQHF.

With regard to this clone: Other DNA variants within this sample encode the same CDR3. The rearrangement joins TRBV11-3 to TRBJ2-3, with TRBD2 matching 10 bases. CDR1 and CDR2 from the germline V gene are SGHNT and YENEEA. V was pared by 1 base and J by 3 bases, with 4 bases of the junction left unmatched. The CDR3 is 16 amino acids. The CDR3 protein is CASSLGLAGVTDTQYF. DNA of the CDR3: TGTGCCAGCAGCTTAGGCCTAGCGGGAGTGACAGATACGCAGTATTTT.

V and J are TRBV6-5 and TRBJ2-1; the D gene is possibly TRBD2 (6 bases). Germline V gene sequence: CDR1 MNHEY, CDR2 SVGAGI. The CDR3 is 15 amino acids. Trimming shortened V by 4 bases and J by 2 bases, and 12 bases separated the two germline ends. The CDR3 region is CASSSNGEAYNEQFF. DNA for the CDR3: TGTGCCAGCAGTTCGAACGGGGAGGCCTACAATGAGCAGTTCTTC.

The rearrangement links TRBV28 to TRBJ2-2; D not resolved. V gave up 6 bases and J gave up 8 bases, with 19 bases separating them. Germline assignment: CDR1 MDHEN and CDR2 SYDVKM. The CDR3 is made up of 15 amino acids. CDR3 amino acids: CASSPGWPKVGELFF. DNA for the CDR3: TGTGCCAGCAGCCCAGGTTGGCCTAAAGTGGGGGAGCTGTTTTTT.